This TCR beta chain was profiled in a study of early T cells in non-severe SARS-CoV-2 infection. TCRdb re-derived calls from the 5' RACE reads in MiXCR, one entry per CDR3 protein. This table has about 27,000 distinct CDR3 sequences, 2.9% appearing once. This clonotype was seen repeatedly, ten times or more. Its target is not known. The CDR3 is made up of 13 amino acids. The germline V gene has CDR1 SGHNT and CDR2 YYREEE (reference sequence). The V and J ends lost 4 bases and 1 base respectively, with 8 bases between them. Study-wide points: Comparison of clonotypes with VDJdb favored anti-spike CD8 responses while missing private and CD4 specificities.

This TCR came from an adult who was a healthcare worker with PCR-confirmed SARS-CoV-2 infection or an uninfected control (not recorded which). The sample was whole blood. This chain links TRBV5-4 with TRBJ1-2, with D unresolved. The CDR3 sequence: CASSLWGNYGYTF. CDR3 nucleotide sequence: TGTGCCAGCAGCCTCTGGGGTAACTATGGCTACACCTTC. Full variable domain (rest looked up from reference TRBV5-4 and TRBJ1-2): ETGVTQSPTHLIKTRGQQVTLRCSSQSGHNTVSWYQQALGQGPQFIFQYYREEENGRGNFPPRFSGLQFPNYSSELNVNALELDDSALYLCASSLWGNYGYTFGSGTRLTVV.